Described below is a single TCR beta chain sequence and its context. Its antigen is undetermined. This sample was taken from a study of OX40 agonist ivuxolimab in advanced cancers. Study details: Three partial responders included one hepatocellular carcinoma patient and two cutaneous melanoma patients.

Generated by immunoSEQ multiplex PCR, the TCRdb table keeps only in-frame clones and is missing some. The table has about 28,000 clones, around 85% seen once. Study-level findings and limits: Fewer expanded clones were found on average in CD4+ than in CD8+ T cells. Low normalized T-cell clonal expansion was additionally recorded for some nonresponders.

V was clipped by 0 bases and J by 2 bases, with 8 bases between them. The CDR3 is 15 residues long. The germline V gene encodes CDR1 ENHRY and CDR2 SYGVKD. The chain has TRBV10-3 and TRBJ2-1, with D possibly being TRBD1 or TRBD2 (5 bases each). This material consisted of CD4+ or CD8+ T cells sorted from blood, taken in a trial of the OX40 agonist ivuxolimab. This clonotype was obtained from an adult with an advanced solid tumor such as melanoma, head and neck, liver or kidney cancer. The CDR3 loop reads CAISESRGAYNEQFF. The DNA of the CDR3 is TGTGCCATCAGTGAGTCGAGGGGAGCCTACAATGAGCAGTTCTTC.